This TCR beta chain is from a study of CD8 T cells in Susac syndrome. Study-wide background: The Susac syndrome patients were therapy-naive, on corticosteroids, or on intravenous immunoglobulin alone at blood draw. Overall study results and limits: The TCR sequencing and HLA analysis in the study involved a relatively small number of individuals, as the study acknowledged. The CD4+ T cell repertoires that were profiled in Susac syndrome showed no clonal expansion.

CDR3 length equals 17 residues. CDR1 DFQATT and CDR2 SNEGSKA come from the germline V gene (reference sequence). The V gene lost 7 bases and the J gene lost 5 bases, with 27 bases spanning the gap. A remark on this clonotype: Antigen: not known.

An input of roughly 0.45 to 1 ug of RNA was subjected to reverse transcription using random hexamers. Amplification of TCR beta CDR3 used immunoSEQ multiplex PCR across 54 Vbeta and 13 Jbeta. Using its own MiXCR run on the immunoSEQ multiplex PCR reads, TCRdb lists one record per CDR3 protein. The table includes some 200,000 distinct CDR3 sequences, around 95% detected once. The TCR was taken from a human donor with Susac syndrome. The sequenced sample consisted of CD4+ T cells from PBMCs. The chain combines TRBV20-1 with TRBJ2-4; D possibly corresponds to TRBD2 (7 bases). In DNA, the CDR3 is TGCAGTGTAGAGGGTCTAGGGGGGGGCCAGCACCAAAACATTCAGTACTTC. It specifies CSVEGLGGGQHQNIQYF.